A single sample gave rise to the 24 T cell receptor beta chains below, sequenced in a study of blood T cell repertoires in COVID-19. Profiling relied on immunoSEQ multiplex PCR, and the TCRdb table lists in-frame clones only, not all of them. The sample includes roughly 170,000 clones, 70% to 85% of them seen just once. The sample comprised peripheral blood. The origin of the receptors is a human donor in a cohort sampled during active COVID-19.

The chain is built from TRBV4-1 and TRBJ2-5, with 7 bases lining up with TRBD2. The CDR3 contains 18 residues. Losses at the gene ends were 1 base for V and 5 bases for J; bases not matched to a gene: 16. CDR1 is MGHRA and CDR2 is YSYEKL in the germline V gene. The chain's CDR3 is CASSQVGAGEQQVETQYF. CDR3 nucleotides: TGCGCCAGCAGCCAAGTAGGGGCGGGGGAACAGCAGGTCGAGACCCAGTACTTC.

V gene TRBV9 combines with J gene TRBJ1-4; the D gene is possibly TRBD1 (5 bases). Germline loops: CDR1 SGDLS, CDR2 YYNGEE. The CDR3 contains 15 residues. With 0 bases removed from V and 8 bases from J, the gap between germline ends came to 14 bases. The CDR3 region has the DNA TGTGCCAGCAGCGTAGCCGGAGGGGCAGCGGAAAAACTGTTTTTT. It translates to CASSVAGGAAEKLFF.

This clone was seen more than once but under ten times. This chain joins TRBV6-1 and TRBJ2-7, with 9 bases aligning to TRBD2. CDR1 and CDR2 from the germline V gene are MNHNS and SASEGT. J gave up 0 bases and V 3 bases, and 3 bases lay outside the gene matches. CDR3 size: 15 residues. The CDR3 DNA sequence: TGTGCCAGCAGTGACAGCGGGGGGAGCTCCTACGAGCAGTACTTC. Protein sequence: CASSDSGGSSYEQYF.

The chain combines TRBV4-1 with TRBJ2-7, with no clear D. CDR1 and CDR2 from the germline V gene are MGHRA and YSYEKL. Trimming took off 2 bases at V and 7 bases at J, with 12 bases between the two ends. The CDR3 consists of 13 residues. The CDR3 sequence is CASSQRPAEEQYF. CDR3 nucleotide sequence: TGCGCCAGCAGCCAACGTCCCGCGGAAGAGCAGTACTTC.

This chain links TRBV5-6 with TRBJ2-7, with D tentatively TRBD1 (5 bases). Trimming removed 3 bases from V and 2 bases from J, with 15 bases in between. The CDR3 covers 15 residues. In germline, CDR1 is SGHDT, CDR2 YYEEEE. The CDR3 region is CASSSTAPGPYEQYF. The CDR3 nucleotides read TGTGCCAGCAGCTCGACAGCCCCGGGCCCCTACGAGCAGTACTTC.

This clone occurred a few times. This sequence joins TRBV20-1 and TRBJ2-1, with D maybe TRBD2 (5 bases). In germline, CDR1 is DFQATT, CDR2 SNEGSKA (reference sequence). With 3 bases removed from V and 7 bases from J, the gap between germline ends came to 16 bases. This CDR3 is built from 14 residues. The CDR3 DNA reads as TGCAGTGCTAGTATCCGGGGAGTTTGGAATGAGCAGTTCTTC. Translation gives CSASIRGVWNEQFF.

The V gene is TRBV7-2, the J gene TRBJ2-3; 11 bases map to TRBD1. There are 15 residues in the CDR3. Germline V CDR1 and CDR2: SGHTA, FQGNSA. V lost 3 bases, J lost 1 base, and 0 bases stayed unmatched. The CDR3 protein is CASSLDRGRTDTQYF. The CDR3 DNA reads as TGTGCCAGCAGCTTGGACAGGGGGCGCACAGATACGCAGTATTTT.

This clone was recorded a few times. The CDR3 sequence: CASSEQGGNSPLHF. CDR3 DNA sequence: TGTGCCAGCAGCGAACAGGGAGGGAATTCACCCCTCCACTTT. The V call is TRBV9, the J call TRBJ1-6; TRBD1 might be the D (6 bases). The CDR3 has 14 amino acids. V shed 3 bases and J shed 7 bases, with 11 bases lying between them. Germline lookup yields CDR1 SGDLS and CDR2 YYNGEE.

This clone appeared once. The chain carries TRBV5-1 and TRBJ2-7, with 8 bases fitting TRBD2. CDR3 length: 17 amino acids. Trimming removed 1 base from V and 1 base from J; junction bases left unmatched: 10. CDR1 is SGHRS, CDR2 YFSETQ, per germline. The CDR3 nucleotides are TGCGCCAGCAGCTTGAGTTCCCGGGGGGGGGAATCCTACGAGCAGTACTTC. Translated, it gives CASSLSSRGGESYEQYF.

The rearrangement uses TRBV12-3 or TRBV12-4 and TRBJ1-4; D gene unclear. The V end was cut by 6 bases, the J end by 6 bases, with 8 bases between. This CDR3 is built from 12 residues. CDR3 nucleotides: TGTGCCAGCAGCTCTCGCGATGAAAAACTGTTTTTT. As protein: CASSSRDEKLFF.

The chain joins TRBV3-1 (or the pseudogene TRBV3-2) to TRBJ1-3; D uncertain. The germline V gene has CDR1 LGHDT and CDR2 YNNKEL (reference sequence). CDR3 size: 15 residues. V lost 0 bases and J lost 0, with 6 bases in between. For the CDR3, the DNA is TGTGCCAGCAGCCAAGATTTCATCTCTGGAAACACCATATATTTT. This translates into CASSQDFISGNTIYF.

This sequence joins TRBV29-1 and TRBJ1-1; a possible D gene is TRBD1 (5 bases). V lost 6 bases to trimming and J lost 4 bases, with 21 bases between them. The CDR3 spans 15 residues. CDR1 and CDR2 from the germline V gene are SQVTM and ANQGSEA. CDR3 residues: CSVGMVWGTGTEAFF. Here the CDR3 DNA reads TGCAGCGTGGGCATGGTGTGGGGCACGGGCACTGAAGCTTTCTTT.

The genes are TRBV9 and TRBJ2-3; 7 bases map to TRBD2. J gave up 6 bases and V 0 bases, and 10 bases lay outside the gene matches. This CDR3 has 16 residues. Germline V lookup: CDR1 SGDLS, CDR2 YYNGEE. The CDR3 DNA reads TGTGCCAGCAGCGTAGATGGTCTAGCGGCCTGGGATACGCAGTATTTT. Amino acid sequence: CASSVDGLAAWDTQYF.

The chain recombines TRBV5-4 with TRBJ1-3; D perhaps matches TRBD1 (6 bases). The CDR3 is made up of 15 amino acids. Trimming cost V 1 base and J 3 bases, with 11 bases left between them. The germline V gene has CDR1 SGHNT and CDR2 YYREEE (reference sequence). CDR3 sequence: CASSLTGSSGNTIYF. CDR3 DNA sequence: TGTGCCAGCAGCTTGACAGGGTCGAGTGGAAACACCATATATTTT.

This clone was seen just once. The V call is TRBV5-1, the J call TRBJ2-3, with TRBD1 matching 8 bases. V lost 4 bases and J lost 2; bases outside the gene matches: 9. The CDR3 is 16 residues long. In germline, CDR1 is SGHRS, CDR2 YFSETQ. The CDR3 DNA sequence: TGCGCCAGCAGCGGATCCAGGACAGGGTACACAGATACGCAGTATTTT. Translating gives CASSGSRTGYTDTQYF.

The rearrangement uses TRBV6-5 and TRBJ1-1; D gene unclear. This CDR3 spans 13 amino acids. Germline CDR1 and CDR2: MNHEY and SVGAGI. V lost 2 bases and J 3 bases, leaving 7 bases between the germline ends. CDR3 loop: CASSYAEDTEAFF. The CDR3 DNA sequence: TGTGCCAGCAGTTACGCCGAGGACACTGAAGCTTTCTTT.

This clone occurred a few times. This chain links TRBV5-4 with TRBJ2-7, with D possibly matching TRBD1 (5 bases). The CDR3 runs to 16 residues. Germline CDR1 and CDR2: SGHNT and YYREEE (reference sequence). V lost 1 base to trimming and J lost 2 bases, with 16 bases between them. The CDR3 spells CASSLILGATAYEQYF. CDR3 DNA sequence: TGTGCCAGCAGCTTGATTTTAGGGGCTACAGCCTACGAGCAGTACTTC.

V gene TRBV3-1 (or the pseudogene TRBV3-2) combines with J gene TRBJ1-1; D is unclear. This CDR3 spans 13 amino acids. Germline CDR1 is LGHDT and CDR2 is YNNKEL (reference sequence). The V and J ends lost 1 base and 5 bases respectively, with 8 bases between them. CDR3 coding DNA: TGTGCCAGCAGCCAAGTTCCGGGAACTGAAGCTTTCTTT. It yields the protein CASSQVPGTEAFF.

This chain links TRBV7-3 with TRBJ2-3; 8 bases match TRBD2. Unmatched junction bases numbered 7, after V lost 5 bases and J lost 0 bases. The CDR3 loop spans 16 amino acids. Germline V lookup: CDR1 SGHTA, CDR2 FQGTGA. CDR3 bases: TGTGCCAGCAGCCCGAGCGGGGGAGAAAGCACAGATACGCAGTATTTT. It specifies CASSPSGGESTDTQYF.

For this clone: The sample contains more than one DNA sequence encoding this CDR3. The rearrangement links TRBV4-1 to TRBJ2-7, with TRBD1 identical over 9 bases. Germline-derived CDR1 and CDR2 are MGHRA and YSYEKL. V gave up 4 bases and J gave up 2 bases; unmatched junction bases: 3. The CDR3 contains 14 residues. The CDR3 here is CASSLGQGAYEQYF. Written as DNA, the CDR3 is TGCGCCAGCAGCCTGGGACAGGGTGCCTACGAGCAGTACTTC.

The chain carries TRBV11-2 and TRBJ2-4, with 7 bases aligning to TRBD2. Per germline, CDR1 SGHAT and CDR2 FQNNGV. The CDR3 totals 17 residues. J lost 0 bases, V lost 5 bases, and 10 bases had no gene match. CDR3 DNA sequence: TGTGCCAGCAGCGCCTCTAGCGGCGATATAGCCAAAAACATTCAGTACTTC. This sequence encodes CASSASSGDIAKNIQYF.

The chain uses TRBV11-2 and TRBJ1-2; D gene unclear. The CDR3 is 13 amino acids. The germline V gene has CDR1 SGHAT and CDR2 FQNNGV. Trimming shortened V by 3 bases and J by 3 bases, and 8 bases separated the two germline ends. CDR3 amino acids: CASSFKTDYGYTF. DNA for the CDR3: TGTGCCAGCAGCTTCAAGACTGACTATGGCTACACCTTC.

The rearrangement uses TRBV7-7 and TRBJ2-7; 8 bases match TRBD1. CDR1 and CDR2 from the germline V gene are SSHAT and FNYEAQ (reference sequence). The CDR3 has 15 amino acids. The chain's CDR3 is CASETGERDSYEQYF. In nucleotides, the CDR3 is TGTGCTAGCGAGACAGGGGAAAGGGATTCCTACGAGCAGTACTTC.

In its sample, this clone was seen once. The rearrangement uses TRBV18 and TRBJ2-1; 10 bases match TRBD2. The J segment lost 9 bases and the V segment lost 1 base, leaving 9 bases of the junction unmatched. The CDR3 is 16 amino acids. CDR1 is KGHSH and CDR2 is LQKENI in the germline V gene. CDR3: CASSPQKLAGSVEQFF. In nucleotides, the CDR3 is TGTGCCAGCTCACCACAAAAACTAGCGGGGTCGGTTGAGCAGTTCTTC.